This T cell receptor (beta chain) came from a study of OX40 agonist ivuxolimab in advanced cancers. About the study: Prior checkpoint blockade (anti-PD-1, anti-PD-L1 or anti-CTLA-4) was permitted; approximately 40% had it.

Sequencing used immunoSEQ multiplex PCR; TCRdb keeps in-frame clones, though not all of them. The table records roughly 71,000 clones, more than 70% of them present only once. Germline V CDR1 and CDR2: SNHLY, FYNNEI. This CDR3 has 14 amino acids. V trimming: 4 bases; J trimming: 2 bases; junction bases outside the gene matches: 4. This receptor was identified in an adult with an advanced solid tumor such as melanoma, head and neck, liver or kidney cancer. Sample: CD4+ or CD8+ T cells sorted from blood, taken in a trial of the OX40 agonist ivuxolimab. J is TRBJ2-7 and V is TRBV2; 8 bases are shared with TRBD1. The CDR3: CASSGGRGPYEQYF. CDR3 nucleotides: TGTGCCAGCAGTGGCGGCAGGGGGCCCTACGAGCAGTACTTC. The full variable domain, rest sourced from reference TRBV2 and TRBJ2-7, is EPEVTQTPSHQVTQMGQEVILRCVPISNHLYFYWYRQILGQKVEFLVSFYNNEISEKSEIFDDQFSVERPDGSNFTLKIRSTKLEDSAMYFCASSGGRGPYEQYFGPGTRLTVT.